A selection of T cell receptor beta chains follows, all from one sample in a study of cytotoxic CD8 clonotypes in ibrutinib-treated CLL. Assay: immunoSEQ multiplex PCR; the TCRdb copy retains only in-frame clones and omits some. Among around 160,000 clones, roughly 88% were seen once, and the ten largest hold approximately 2.9%. The sequencing used PBMCs, collected at disease progression, from a patient treated with ibrutinib. Every receptor here comes from a human donor with chronic lymphocytic leukemia. Both conserved end residues are part of each CDR3. The D gene is left open where the match is weak. Expanded clones get a size class; other rows say once, few or many, or leave the size out.

D: -; size: -; V: TRBV11-3; length: 15; J: TRBJ2-2; CDR3: CASSLSGLFTGELFF; DNA: TGTGCCAGCAGCTTAAGTGGGCTTTTCACCGGGGAGCTGTTTTTT
D: TRBD1; size: -; V: TRBV10-2; length: 16; J: TRBJ1-1; CDR3: CASSTLVRTGYTEAFF; DNA: TGCGCCAGCAGTACCCTCGTTAGGACAGGGTACACTGAAGCTTTCTTT
D: TRBD1; size: -; V: TRBV18; length: 14; J: TRBJ2-7; CDR3: CASSATGAHYEQYF; DNA: TGTGCCAGCTCAGCAACAGGGGCTCACTACGAGCAGTACTTC
D: TRBD1; size: -; V: TRBV4-3; length: 16; J: TRBJ1-4; CDR3: CASRPDRWTGREKLFF; DNA: TGCGCCAGCAGGCCCGACCGTTGGACAGGGCGTGAAAAACTGTTTTTT
D: -; size: -; V: TRBV5-1; length: 15; J: TRBJ1-2; CDR3: CASSLEGLMNYGYTF; DNA: TGCGCCAGCAGCTTGGAGGGTCTAATGAACTATGGCTACACCTTC
D: -; size: -; V: TRBV19; length: 13; J: TRBJ1-4; CDR3: CASSISYNEKLFF; DNA: TGTGCCAGTAGTATTTCATACAATGAAAAACTGTTTTTT
D: -; size: -; V: TRBV30; length: 14; J: TRBJ1-3; CDR3: CAWSTGSSGNTIYF; DNA: TGTGCCTGGAGTACCGGGAGCTCTGGAAACACCATATATTTT
D: -; size: -; V: TRBV6-4; length: 17; J: TRBJ2-1; CDR3: CASSPDGTAISYNEQFF; DNA: TGTGCCAGCAGCCCCGACGGCACTGCGATCTCCTACAATGAGCAGTTCTTC
D: TRBD1; size: once; V: TRBV29-1; length: 14; J: TRBJ1-1; CDR3: CSVELGTGKTEAFF; DNA: TGCAGCGTTGAACTCGGGACAGGGAAAACTGAAGCTTTCTTT
D: TRBD1; size: -; V: TRBV6-5; length: 14; J: TRBJ2-7; CDR3: CASTNRDRDYEQYF; DNA: TGTGCCAGCACTAACCGGGACAGGGACTACGAGCAGTACTTC
D: -; size: -; V: TRBV11-2; length: 11; J: TRBJ2-3; CDR3: CASSPEWTQYF; DNA: TGTGCCAGCAGTCCCGAGTGGACGCAGTATTTT
D: TRBD1; size: -; V: TRBV7-8; length: 15; J: TRBJ1-3; CDR3: CASSDRAFSGNTIYF; DNA: TGTGCCAGCAGTGACAGGGCCTTCTCTGGAAACACCATATATTTT
D: -; size: -; V: TRBV6-5; length: 15; J: TRBJ2-2; CDR3: CASRPPGRDGGELFF; DNA: TGTGCCAGCAGGCCCCCTGGCAGGGATGGCGGGGAGCTGTTTTTT
D: -; size: -; V: TRBV6-1; length: 14; J: TRBJ1-4; CDR3: CAGTTTAGVGKLFF; DNA: TGTGCCGGAACAACAACCGCCGGTGTGGGAAAACTGTTTTTT
D: TRBD2; size: -; V: TRBV7-3; length: 15; J: TRBJ2-1; CDR3: CASSLLAGDSDEQFF; DNA: TGTGCCAGCAGCTTACTAGCGGGAGATTCCGATGAGCAGTTCTTC
D: -; size: -; V: TRBV14; length: 12; J: TRBJ2-5; CDR3: CASSRAQETQYF; DNA: TGTGCCAGCAGCCGGGCTCAAGAGACCCAGTACTTC
D: TRBD2; size: -; V: TRBV2; length: 14; J: TRBJ2-7; CDR3: CASSETSASYEQYF; DNA: TGTGCCAGCAGTGAGACTAGCGCGTCCTACGAGCAGTACTTC
D: TRBD1; size: once; V: TRBV6-4; length: 15; J: TRBJ2-7; CDR3: CASSVGTGIPYEQYF; DNA: TGTGCCAGCAGTGTAGGGACAGGGATTCCCTACGAGCAGTACTTC
D: TRBD1; size: -; V: TRBV7-6; length: 15; J: TRBJ2-5; CDR3: CASSRDRVWGETQYF; DNA: TGTGCCAGCAGCCGGGACAGGGTTTGGGGGGAGACCCAGTACTTC
D: TRBD1; size: -; V: TRBV6-4; length: 22; J: TRBJ2-2; CDR3: CASSDILATGTGSLANTGELFF; DNA: TGTGCCAGCAGTGACATACTAGCAACCGGGACAGGTTCTTTGGCGAACACCGGGGAGCTGTTTTTT
D: -; size: -; V: TRBV7-9; length: 12; J: TRBJ2-3; CDR3: CASSLERNTQYF; DNA: TGTGCCAGCAGCTTAGAGCGTAATACGCAGTATTTT
D: TRBD1; size: few; V: TRBV7-9; length: 16; J: TRBJ1-4; CDR3: CASSPGRGQQNEKLFF; DNA: TGTGCCAGCAGCCCAGGTCGGGGACAGCAAAATGAAAAACTGTTTTTT
D: -; size: -; V: TRBV11-3; length: 15; J: TRBJ2-2; CDR3: CASSLARTGTGELFF; DNA: TGTGCCAGCAGCTTAGCTAGGACTGGCACCGGGGAGCTGTTTTTT
D: TRBD2; size: -; V: TRBV4-2; length: 15; J: TRBJ2-7; CDR3: CASSQELAGSYEQYF; DNA: TGTGCCAGCAGCCAAGAGCTAGCGGGGTCCTACGAGCAGTACTTC
D: TRBD2; size: -; V: TRBV9; length: 14; J: TRBJ2-1; CDR3: CASTRSAGGNEQFF; DNA: TGTGCCAGCACCCGCTCAGCGGGAGGGAATGAGCAGTTCTTC
D: -; size: -; V: TRBV5-6; length: 14; J: TRBJ2-2; CDR3: CASSSLKGAGELFF; DNA: TGTGCCAGCAGCTCTCTCAAGGGCGCCGGGGAGCTGTTTTTT
D: -; size: -; V: TRBV7-3; length: 13; J: TRBJ1-4; CDR3: CASSVYWGEKLFF; DNA: TGTGCCAGCAGCGTCTACTGGGGGGAAAAACTGTTTTTT
D: TRBD2; size: -; V: TRBV5-5; length: 15; J: TRBJ2-7; CDR3: CASRLVLAGVYEQYF; DNA: TGTGCCAGCAGACTGGTGCTAGCGGGAGTCTACGAGCAGTACTTC
D: TRBD1; size: -; V: TRBV5-4; length: 17; J: TRBJ1-5; CDR3: CASSATGTGAGNQPQHF; DNA: TGTGCCAGCAGCGCCACCGGGACAGGGGCAGGCAATCAGCCCCAGCATTTT
D: -; size: -; V: TRBV6-5; length: 13; J: TRBJ2-1; CDR3: CASSYFSGPPHFF; DNA: TGTGCCAGCAGTTACTTCTCGGGTCCACCGCATTTCTTC
D: -; size: -; V: TRBV19; length: 14; J: TRBJ2-1; CDR3: CASSITNRGNEQFF; DNA: TGTGCCAGTAGTATAACTAACCGGGGCAATGAGCAGTTCTTC